This T cell receptor beta chain was sequenced during a study of T cells after posttransplantation cyclophosphamide. Study observations and caveats: Blood and skin or GI T cell repertoires showed limited TRB overlap. TRB clonality was highly associated with recipient CMV seropositivity and reactivation. Donor CD8+ memory clones often dominated recipient blood repertoires at later times.

Cyclophosphamide on days +3 and +4 followed busulfan-fludarabine conditioning and a marrow graft. After removal of 1 base from V and 5 bases from J, the junction contained 8 bases not matched to a gene. Germline V CDR1 and CDR2: SGHDT, YYEEEE. The CDR3 sequence is 16 residues long. This clone occurred once. Antigen: not known. Assay: immunoSEQ multiplex PCR; the TCRdb copy retains only in-frame clones and omits some. The sample lists around 37,000 clones, around four fifths seen once, with roughly 8.1% in the top ten. The chain carries TRBV5-6 and TRBJ2-5; 10 bases line up with TRBD2. This sequence originates from a female patient in her thirties or forties who received an allogeneic stem cell transplant from a related donor, was CMV-positive, and had no GVHD. Some T cells may have originated in the graft donor. The sequences come from CD4+ T cells sorted from blood, collected 1903 days after a stem cell transplant with posttransplant cyclophosphamide. The CDR3 loop is CASSLFSGGAGETQYF. DNA for the CDR3: TGTGCCAGCAGCTTGTTCAGCGGGGGGGCCGGGGAGACCCAGTACTTC.